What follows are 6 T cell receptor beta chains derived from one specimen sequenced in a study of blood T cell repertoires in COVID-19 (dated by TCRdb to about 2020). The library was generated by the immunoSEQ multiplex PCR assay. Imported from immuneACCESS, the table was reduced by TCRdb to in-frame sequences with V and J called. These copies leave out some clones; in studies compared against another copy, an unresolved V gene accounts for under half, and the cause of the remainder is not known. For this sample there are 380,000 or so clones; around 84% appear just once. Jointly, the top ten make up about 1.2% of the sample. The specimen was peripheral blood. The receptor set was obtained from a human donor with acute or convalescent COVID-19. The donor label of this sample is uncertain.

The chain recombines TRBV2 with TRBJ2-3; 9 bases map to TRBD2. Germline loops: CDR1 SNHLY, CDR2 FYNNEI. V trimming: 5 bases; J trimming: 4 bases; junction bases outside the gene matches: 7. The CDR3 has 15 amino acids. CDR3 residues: CASSLSGGSADTQYF. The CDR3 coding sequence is TGTGCCAGCAGTCTCAGCGGGGGGAGCGCAGATACGCAGTATTTT. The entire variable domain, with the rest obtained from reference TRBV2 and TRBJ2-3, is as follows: EPEVTQTPSHQVTQMGQEVILRCVPISNHLYFYWYRQILGQKVEFLVSFYNNEISEKSEIFDDQFSVERPDGSNFTLKIRSTKLEDSAMYFCASSLSGGSADTQYFGPGTRLTVL.

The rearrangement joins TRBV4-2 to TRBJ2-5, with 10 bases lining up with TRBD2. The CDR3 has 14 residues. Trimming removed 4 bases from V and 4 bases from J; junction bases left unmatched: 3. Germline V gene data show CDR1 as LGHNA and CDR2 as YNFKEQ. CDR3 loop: CASSLSGRGETQYF. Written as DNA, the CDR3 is TGTGCCAGCAGCCTGAGCGGGAGGGGAGAGACCCAGTACTTC.

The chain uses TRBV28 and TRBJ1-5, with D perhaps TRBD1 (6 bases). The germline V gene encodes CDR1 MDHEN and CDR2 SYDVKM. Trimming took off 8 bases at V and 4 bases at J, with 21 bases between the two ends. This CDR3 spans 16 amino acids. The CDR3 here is CASASPRGGGNQPQHF. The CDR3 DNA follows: TGTGCCAGCGCCTCCCCACGGGGGGGCGGGAATCAGCCCCAGCATTTT.

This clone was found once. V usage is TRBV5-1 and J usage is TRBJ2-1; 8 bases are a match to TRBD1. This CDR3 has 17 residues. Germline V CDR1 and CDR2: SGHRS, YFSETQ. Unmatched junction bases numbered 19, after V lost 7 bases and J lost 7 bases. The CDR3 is CASVRGPDRGRANEQFF. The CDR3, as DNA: TGCGCCAGCGTACGCGGACCAGACAGGGGACGGGCGAATGAGCAGTTCTTC.

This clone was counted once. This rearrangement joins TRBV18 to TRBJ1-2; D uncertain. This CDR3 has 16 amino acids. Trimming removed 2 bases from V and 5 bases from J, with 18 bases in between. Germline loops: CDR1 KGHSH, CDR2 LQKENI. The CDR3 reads CASSPNYSLDDYGYTF. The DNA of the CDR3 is TGTGCCAGCTCACCAAATTACTCCCTCGATGATTATGGCTACACCTTC.

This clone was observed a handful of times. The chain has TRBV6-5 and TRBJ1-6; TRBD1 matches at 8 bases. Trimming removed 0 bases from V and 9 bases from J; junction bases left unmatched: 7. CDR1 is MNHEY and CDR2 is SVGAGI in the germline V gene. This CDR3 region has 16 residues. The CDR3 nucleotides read TGTGCCAGCAGTTACTCGAAAGGCAGGGGGCTTTCACCCCTCCACTTT. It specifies CASSYSKGRGLSPLHF.